The source of this T cell receptor beta chain is a study of cytomegalovirus exposure and HLA in healthy donors. Study summary: A previous analysis identified 90 million to 140 million unique TCR beta sequences derived from approximately 190 million T cells.

Whole-study findings and limits: In a later analysis, TCR association rates varied by HLA locus: DRB1 most, HLA-C fewest.

With 60 Vbeta and 13 Jbeta primers, the PCR was carried out. Assay used: immunoSEQ multiplex PCR; TCRdb lists only in-frame clones, some missing. The sample consists of about 43,000 clones, 70% to 85% of them appearing once. Trimming removed 5 bases from V and 3 bases from J, with 8 bases in between. This CDR3 has 13 residues. Germline-derived CDR1 and CDR2 are MNHNY and SVGAGI (reference sequence). A few counts support this clone. Its specificity is unknown. Specimen: PBMCs. V gene TRBV6-6 combines with J gene TRBJ1-3; the D is unclear. This sequence was found in a man aged 30 to 39 in good health and CMV-seronegative. CDR3 DNA: TGTGCCAGCAGTCGAGCAGGTGGAAACACCATATATTTT. Protein product: CASSRAGGNTIYF.